This T cell receptor beta chain was documented in a study of blood T cell repertoires in COVID-19. For the study at large: Sample material is recorded as cDNA or gDNA derived from T cells, B-cell-depleted T cells, or PBMCs.

Germline loops: CDR1 LNHDA, CDR2 SQIVND (reference sequence). With 4 bases removed from V and 4 bases from J, the gap between germline ends came to 10 bases. The CDR3 has 13 residues. Original analysis: Amplification of reference gene primers provided the estimated nucleated cell counts. TCRdb's table, derived via immunoSEQ multiplex PCR, lists solely in-frame clones and lacks some. The V and J calls and clone size come from that table; D and trimming were worked out from the DNA. The sample yields approximately 110,000 clones, approximately 82% seen once. This sequence was found in a woman aged 60 to 75 with acute or convalescent COVID-19. Sequencing input: peripheral blood. This rearrangement joins TRBV19 to TRBJ1-2, with D possibly matching TRBD1 (5 bases). The CDR3 sequence: CASSSRASYGYTF. The CDR3 DNA follows: TGTGCCAGTAGTAGCAGGGCCAGCTATGGCTACACCTTC.